This paragraph reports one TCR beta chain. As yet, its antigen is unknown. The entry originates in a study of cytomegalovirus exposure and HLA in healthy donors. Overall study findings and caveats: The sole available immune exposure information was CMV serostatus. There was a cluster of highly shared sequence variants that was likely a sequencing artifact.

Primers for the PCR totalled 60 Vbeta and 13 Jbeta. Authors' data handling: Later, roughly 86 million unique TCR beta chains were counted in an analysis, and roughly 11 million of them were shared. Clones were sequenced by immunoSEQ multiplex PCR, and TCRdb holds only the in-frame ones, with some missing. V and J calls and clone size are those listed in that table; D and trimming were worked out from the DNA. Of over 25,000 clones in the sample, approximately 62% were seen once. Trimming cost V 7 bases and J 5 bases; bases outside gene matches: 8. In germline, CDR1 is SEHNR, CDR2 FQNEAQ (reference sequence). CDR3 length: 14 residues.

Sequencing was done on a sample of PBMCs. The V gene is TRBV7-9, the J gene TRBJ2-5; 9 positions match TRBD2. This TCR derives from a male donor in good health and CMV-seropositive. Here the CDR3 reads CASNWLAGMETQYF. The CDR3 nucleotides are TGTGCCAGCAACTGGCTAGCGGGAATGGAGACCCAGTACTTC.